These 28 T cell receptor beta chains were sequenced from one sample in a study of blood T cells in healthy people across ages. It was with a sample-barcoded 5' primer and a J-beta primer mix that a second PCR of about 6 to 12 cycles was run. TCRdb re-derived calls from the 5' RACE reads in MiXCR, one entry per CDR3 protein. The sample comprises roughly 720,000 distinct CDR3 sequences, roughly 53% of which are singletons, and about 38% rests with the top ten. The specimen sequenced was blood. The receptors shown here come from an elderly man in good health.

The rearrangement links TRBV5-1 to TRBJ2-3; D possibly corresponds to TRBD2 (5 bases). The CDR3 covers 19 residues. V was clipped by 0 bases and J by 5 bases, with 25 bases between them. CDR1 is SGHRS and CDR2 is YFSETQ in the germline V gene. Written as DNA, the CDR3 is TGCGCCAGCAGCTTGGCCAGGTGGCCTAGCCCCCAATCTGAAGATACGCAGTATTTT. Protein sequence: CASSLARWPSPQSEDTQYF.

A single count supports this clonotype. This chain links TRBV20-1 with TRBJ1-4; D unclear. Germline V CDR1 and CDR2: DFQATT, SNEGSKA (reference sequence). V was clipped by 6 bases and J by 5 bases, with 7 bases between them. The CDR3 totals 11 residues. DNA for the CDR3: TGCAGTGCCGGGCCAAATGAAAAACTGTTTTTT. This sequence encodes CSAGPNEKLFF.

The chain is built from TRBV7-9 and TRBJ2-6; no clear D. The V gene lost 2 bases and the J gene lost 0 bases, with 17 bases spanning the gap. This CDR3 comprises 19 residues. Germline V gene data show CDR1 as SEHNR and CDR2 as FQNEAQ (reference sequence). CDR3 residues: CASSLFQVPPYSGANVLTF. CDR3 coding DNA: TGTGCCAGCAGCTTATTTCAGGTTCCCCCCTACTCTGGGGCCAACGTCCTGACTTTC.

This clonotype was seen a single time. The V and J genes are TRBV21-1 and TRBJ1-5; the D call in the table, TRBD1, was not verified against the DNA. TRBV21-1 is reported as a pseudogene. The CDR3 sequence is 14 residues long. The CDR3 region has the DNA TGTGCCAGCACCGAGGGGGAACAGGGTCAGCCCCAGCATTTT. It specifies CASTEGEQGQPQHF.

The chain recombines TRBV24-1 with TRBJ1-2; D gene unclear. The CDR3 totals 12 residues. The V end was cut by 1 base, the J end by 6 bases, with 5 bases between. Per the germline V gene, CDR1 is KGHDR and CDR2 is SFDVKD. CDR3 nucleotide sequence: TGTGCCACCAGTGATTTCGGGGATGGCTACACCTTC. Residues: CATSDFGDGYTF.

The chain combines TRBV20-1 with TRBJ2-4; 7 bases fit TRBD2. The CDR3 totals 13 residues. Germline assignment: CDR1 DFQATT and CDR2 SNEGSKA (reference sequence). With V trimmed by 3 bases and J by 9 bases, 8 bases remained unmatched. The CDR3 DNA reads TGCAGTGCTAGTGGCGGGAGTAATGGCATTCAGTACTTC. Its protein is CSASGGSNGIQYF.

This clonotype was picked up a small number of times. As DNA, the CDR3 is TGTGCCAGCACCCGGGCAGGAGTTTTACGCGAGACCCAGTACTTC. This translates into CASTRAGVLRETQYF. The chain combines TRBV25-1 with TRBJ2-5; D is undetermined. The V gene lost 7 bases and the J gene lost 5 bases, with 20 bases spanning the gap. Per germline, CDR1 MGHDK and CDR2 SYGVNS. The CDR3 length is 15 residues.

This chain links TRBV12-3 or TRBV12-4 with TRBJ2-5; no clear D gene. The CDR3 consists of 14 residues. V lost 5 bases and J lost 5, with 15 bases in between. The CDR3 nucleotides read TGTGCCAGCAGTCCAGGTCAGGCGCCTGAGACCCAGTACTTC. Translated: CASSPGQAPETQYF.

A few counts support this clonotype. CDR3 DNA sequence: TGCAGTGCTAGAGAGCCGGGGAGCCATCGAAGCGCCGTCCTGACTTTC. Protein: CSAREPGSHRSAVLTF. J is TRBJ2-6 and V is TRBV20-1; D might be TRBD2 (5 bases). This CDR3 comprises 16 residues. V was cut by 0 bases and J by 12 bases, with 21 bases left in between. Per the germline V gene, CDR1 is DFQATT and CDR2 is SNEGSKA (reference sequence).

This chain links TRBV15 with TRBJ2-5; D call uncertain. Trimming pared 0 bases from V and 1 base from J, leaving 6 bases between. The CDR3 runs 14 residues. Germline CDR1 is LNHNV and CDR2 is YYDKDF (reference sequence). The CDR3 reads CATSRDLGQETQYF. CDR3 in DNA: TGTGCCACCAGCAGAGATCTCGGCCAAGAGACCCAGTACTTC.

The chain employs TRBV6-6 and TRBJ2-2, with TRBD1 matching over 7 bases. Germline V CDR1 and CDR2: MNHNY, SVGAGI (reference sequence). The CDR3 loop spans 15 amino acids. The V segment lost 6 bases and the J segment 3 bases; nucleotides outside the gene matches: 7. The CDR3 spells CASRTTGVDTGELFF. The CDR3 DNA follows: TGTGCCAGCAGAACTACAGGGGTGGACACCGGGGAGCTGTTTTTT.

The CDR3 coding sequence is TGTGCCAGCAGTTTAAACACCATCAACCAGCCCCAGCATTTT. It specifies CASSLNTINQPQHF. The chain recombines TRBV12-3 or TRBV12-4 with TRBJ1-5, with D hard to call. This CDR3 is built from 14 residues. The V gene lost 2 bases and the J gene lost 7 bases, with 12 bases spanning the gap.

The chain couples TRBV2 to TRBJ2-4; tentatively, D is TRBD2 (5 bases). Judging by the DNA end, TRBJ2-5 fits better; the J call may be wrong. CDR3 length: 12 amino acids. Germline assignment: CDR1 SNHLY and CDR2 FYNNEI. As DNA, the CDR3 is TGTGCCAGCAAGGACTCCCTCCAGACCCAGTACTTC. This translates into CASKDSLQTQYF.

This clonotype was seen more than once but under ten times. The CDR3 region is CSVVRGSVAPRETQYF. The DNA of the CDR3 is TGCAGCGTTGTAAGGGGGTCGGTAGCTCCCAGAGAGACCCAGTACTTC. The rearrangement joins TRBV29-1 to TRBJ2-5; D possibly corresponds to TRBD1 (6 bases). Germline V gene data show CDR1 as SQVTM and CDR2 as ANQGSEA. Trimming took 4 bases from V and 4 from J, leaving 22 bases between them. CDR3 length equals 16 residues.

The chain joins TRBV29-1 to TRBJ2-7; the D gene is possibly TRBD2 (6 bases). This CDR3 region has 11 residues. Trimming removed 6 bases at V and 12 bases at J, with 18 bases between. Germline V gene lookup returns CDR1 SQVTM and CDR2 ANQGSEA. The CDR3 here is CSVAEEGGMYF. The CDR3 coding sequence is TGCAGCGTAGCCGAAGAGGGCGGGATGTACTTC.

The genes are TRBV7-3 and TRBJ2-1; TRBD2 aligns across 8 bases. The ends lost 5 bases at V and 9 bases at J; junction bases unmatched: 12. The CDR3 contains 15 residues. Looked up from germline, CDR1 is SGHTA and CDR2 is FQGTGA. The CDR3 spells CASSPRGLGVGEQFF. DNA of the CDR3: TGTGCCAGCAGCCCCCGGGGACTAGGGGTTGGTGAGCAGTTCTTC.

The chain joins TRBV5-1 to TRBJ2-3; weak D call: TRBD1 (6 bases). The CDR3 extends over 14 amino acids. V gave up 0 bases and J gave up 4 bases, with 9 bases separating them. Germline V gene lookup returns CDR1 SGHRS and CDR2 YFSETQ. Here the CDR3 reads CASSLEGVADTQYF. DNA for the CDR3: TGCGCCAGCAGCTTGGAGGGGGTAGCAGATACGCAGTATTTT.

This clonotype was counted a few times. The rearrangement joins TRBV12-3 or TRBV12-4 to TRBJ1-2; weak D call: TRBD1 (5 bases). CDR3 length equals 14 residues. V shed 3 bases and J shed 0 bases, with 8 bases lying between them. CDR3 sequence: CASSFTGSNYGYTF. CDR3 DNA: TGTGCCAGCAGTTTCACAGGATCTAACTATGGCTACACCTTC.

Points on this clonotype: An end of the junction does not agree with germline; a read error may underlie this. The chain couples TRBV28 to TRBJ2-3; 7 bases fit TRBD1. CDR3 size: 15 residues. The germline V gene has CDR1 MDHEN and CDR2 SYDVKM. CDR3 nucleotides: TGTGCCAGCAGTTTACCGACAGGGTGGACAGATACGCGGTATTTT. It is translated as CASSLPTGWTDTRYF.

V is TRBV5-1 and J is TRBJ2-5, with D perhaps assigned TRBD1 or TRBD2 (5 bases each). V dropped 0 bases and J dropped 1 base, with 10 bases sitting between them. CDR3 length equals 15 residues. Germline CDR1 is SGHRS and CDR2 is YFSETQ. CDR3 bases: TGCGCCAGCAGCTTGGCCGGGACGGTCCAAGAGACCCAGTACTTC. Encoded protein: CASSLAGTVQETQYF.

The chain has TRBV6-5 and TRBJ2-3; 9 bases are a match to TRBD1. This CDR3 has 15 residues. V shed 2 bases and J 4 bases; nucleotides not matched to a gene: 4. CDR1 is MNHEY and CDR2 is SVGAGI in the germline V gene. CDR3 coding DNA: TGTGCCAGCAGTTACGCTGGGACAGGGCCAGATACGCAGTATTTT. This codes for CASSYAGTGPDTQYF.

The table lists this clonotype with a few counts. Since a much larger clone is just one base distant, this may be a read error. This chain joins TRBV29-1 and TRBJ1-1; D not certain. Germline CDR1 reads SQVTM; CDR2 reads ANQGSEA. With 4 bases removed from V and 5 bases from J, the gap between germline ends came to 14 bases. There are 13 residues in the CDR3. The CDR3 protein is CSVVALSGTEAFF. In DNA form, the CDR3 reads TGCAGCGTTGTAGCATTATCCGGTACTGAAGCTTTCTTT.

This clonotype has just one count. The chain carries TRBV13 and TRBJ2-7, with 8 bases that match TRBD2. V was clipped by 8 bases and J by 7 bases; unmatched bases: 13. The CDR3 is 14 amino acids. The germline V gene encodes CDR1 PRHDT and CDR2 FYEKMQ (reference sequence). CDR3 in amino acids: CASGSGRTAREQYF. The CDR3 coding sequence is TGTGCCAGCGGAAGCGGGAGAACGGCTCGGGAGCAGTACTTC.

The chain links TRBV20-1 to TRBJ1-6; D unresolved. CDR1 and CDR2 (germline): DFQATT, SNEGSKA (reference sequence). This CDR3 is 14 amino acids long. V gave up 3 bases and J gave up 4 bases, with 10 bases separating them. DNA of the CDR3: TGCAGTGCTAGTGAGGGTAGATATAATTCACCCCTCCACTTT. This codes for CSASEGRYNSPLHF.

The V gene is TRBV7-9, the J gene TRBJ2-3; 7 bases are a match to TRBD1. J lost 14 bases, V lost 4 bases, and 9 bases had no gene match. The CDR3 is made up of 12 amino acids. The germline CDR1 and CDR2 sequences are SEHNR and FQNEAQ (reference sequence). The CDR3 sequence is CASSSDRALAYF. CDR3 in DNA: TGTGCCAGCAGCTCAGACAGGGCCCTCGCGTATTTT.

Only a few counts were recorded for this clonotype. The gene calls are TRBV3-1 and TRBJ1-5; D remains unclear. Looked up from germline, CDR1 is LGHDT and CDR2 is YNNKEL (reference sequence). The CDR3 is made up of 15 amino acids. The ends were cut back, 4 bases at V and 4 bases at J, with 14 bases in the middle. CDR3 sequence: CASSLGAGFNQPQHF. The CDR3 DNA is TGTGCCAGCAGCCTCGGCGCAGGTTTTAATCAGCCCCAGCATTTT.

The chain carries TRBV12-3 or TRBV12-4 and TRBJ2-1, with D possibly TRBD1 on 5 matching bases. V was cut by 7 bases and J by 3 bases, with 19 bases left in between. CDR3 length equals 16 residues. CDR3 coding DNA: TGTGCCAGCAACTCCTATGACAGCAGAAACTACAATGAGCAGTTCTTC. Translating it yields CASNSYDSRNYNEQFF.

The chain employs TRBV10-2 and TRBJ2-4, with 7 bases matching TRBD2. The J call may be incorrect, as the DNA end agrees better with TRBJ2-7. Germline CDR1 reads WSHSY; CDR2 reads SAAADI. There are 14 residues in the CDR3. The CDR3 sequence is CASRGRAREVEQYF. The CDR3 DNA sequence: TGCGCCAGCAGGGGCCGGGCCCGGGAGGTCGAGCAGTACTTC.